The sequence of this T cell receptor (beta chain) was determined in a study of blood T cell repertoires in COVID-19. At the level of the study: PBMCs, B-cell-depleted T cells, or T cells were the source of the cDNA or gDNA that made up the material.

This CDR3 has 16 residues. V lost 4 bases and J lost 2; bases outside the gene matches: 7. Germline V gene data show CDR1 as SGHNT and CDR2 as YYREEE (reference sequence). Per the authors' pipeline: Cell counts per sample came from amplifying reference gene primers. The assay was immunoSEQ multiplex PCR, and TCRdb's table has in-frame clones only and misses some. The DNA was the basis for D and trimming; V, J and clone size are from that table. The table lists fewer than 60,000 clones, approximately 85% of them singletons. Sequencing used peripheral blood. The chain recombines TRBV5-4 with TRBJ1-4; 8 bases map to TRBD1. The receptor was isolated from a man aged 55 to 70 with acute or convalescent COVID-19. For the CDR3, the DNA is TGTGCCAGCAGCCGGGACAGGCTGGTGACTAATGAAAAACTGTTTTTT. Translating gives CASSRDRLVTNEKLFF.